The present T cell receptor beta chain was sequenced within a study of cytomegalovirus exposure and HLA in healthy donors. General observations from the study: Sequencing depth roughly uniform across donors was assumed in presence/absence analyses.

Regarding this clone: Its cognate antigen is unknown.

A multiplex PCR was run with 60 Vbeta primers and 13 Jbeta primers. Sequencing was performed with immunoSEQ multiplex PCR; in TCRdb, only in-frame clones are kept and a portion is missing. The sample records some 140,000 clones, about two thirds being singletons. V shed 6 bases and J shed 0 bases, with 2 bases lying between them. The CDR3 contains 11 residues. Per the germline V gene, CDR1 is MNHNY and CDR2 is SVGAGI (reference sequence). The chain is built from TRBV6-6 and TRBJ1-2, with D hard to call. This receptor was obtained from a man over 45 in good health and CMV-seropositive. The sample comprised PBMCs. This CDR3 reads CASSANYGYTF. CDR3 DNA: TGTGCCAGCAGCGCTAACTATGGCTACACCTTC.